These T cell receptor beta chains were read from a single sample in a study of cytomegalovirus exposure and HLA in healthy donors. Clones were read by immunoSEQ multiplex PCR, and TCRdb kept only the in-frame ones, dropping some. The sample records 110,000 to 150,000 clones, 78% being singletons. The sequenced material came from PBMCs. Receptors originate from a male donor in good health and CMV-seronegative. The CDR3 runs from the conserved cysteine through the conserved F or W. D genes are given only for firm matches. Some rows mark clone size as missing; the rest say once, few, many or name a class of expanded clone.

d_call	clone_size	v_call	cdr3_length	j_call	cdr3_aa	cdr3_nt
.	.	TRBV5-1	15	TRBJ1-1	CASSLDVGGNTEAFF	TGCGCCAGCAGCTTGGATGTAGGAGGGAACACTGAAGCTTTCTTT
.	.	TRBV9	14	TRBJ1-1	CASSVTVVLSEAFF	TGTGCCAGCAGCGTCACAGTCGTACTGTCTGAAGCTTTCTTT
TRBD2	.	TRBV5-6	14	TRBJ2-7	CASSLAAGGYEQYF	TGTGCCAGCAGCTTGGCGGCGGGGGGCTACGAGCAGTACTTC
.	.	TRBV5-1	15	TRBJ1-1	CASSLVAGRNTEAFF	TGCGCCAGCAGCTTGGTAGCGGGGAGGAACACTGAAGCTTTCTTT
TRBD2	many	TRBV6-4	16	TRBJ2-1	CASSDRAGEGYNEQFF	TGTGCCAGCAGTGACCGAGCGGGAGAAGGCTACAATGAGCAGTTCTTC
TRBD1	.	TRBV13	14	TRBJ2-7	CASSLGGQIYEQYF	TGTGCCAGCAGCTTAGGGGGACAGATCTACGAGCAGTACTTC
TRBD2	once	TRBV27	17	TRBJ2-3	CASSSRVAGGGTDTQYF	TGTGCCAGCAGTTCTCGGGTAGCGGGAGGAGGCACAGATACGCAGTATTTT
.	.	TRBV9	16	TRBJ2-3	CARSVGRGVTSDTQYF	TGTGCCCGCAGCGTAGGCAGGGGAGTAACGTCAGATACGCAGTATTTT
TRBD1	.	TRBV30	13	TRBJ2-2	CAWNRGGTGELFF	TGTGCCTGGAACAGGGGTGGCACCGGGGAGCTGTTTTTT
.	.	TRBV9	12	TRBJ1-1	CASSVVNTEAFF	TGTGCCAGCAGCGTAGTAAACACTGAAGCTTTCTTT
.	.	TRBV10-2	14	TRBJ2-1	CASSTAFDNNEQFF	TGCGCCAGCAGTACAGCTTTCGATAACAATGAGCAGTTCTTC
.	.	TRBV19	16	TRBJ2-3	CASSIPRGRRTDTQYF	TGTGCCAGTAGTATCCCCCGAGGTAGGAGGACAGATACGCAGTATTTT
.	once	TRBV6-6	15	TRBJ2-3	CASSQGPWGTDTQYF	TGTGCCAGCAGTCAGGGTCCGTGGGGCACAGATACGCAGTATTTT
TRBD2	.	TRBV5-6	16	TRBJ2-7	CAGSETLAGFSYEQYF	TGTGCCGGCAGCGAAACACTAGCGGGATTCTCCTACGAGCAGTACTTC
TRBD1	.	TRBV27	12	TRBJ2-7	CASSSNRGEQYF	TGTGCCAGCAGTTCCAACAGGGGTGAGCAGTACTTC
TRBD1	.	TRBV6-5	14	TRBJ1-1	CASSYSTRQGKAFF	TGTGCCAGCAGTTACTCTACCCGACAGGGGAAAGCTTTCTTT